These 12 T cell receptor beta chains share one sample of origin, sequenced in a study of CXCR3-negative and CXCR3-positive naive CD8 T cells. Via 5' RACE with UMI labels, TRB cDNA libraries were prepared. Using the 5' RACE reads, TCRdb records one entry per CDR3 protein without DNA. The sample includes approximately 83,000 distinct CDR3 sequences. The sequenced sample consisted of naive CXCR3- CD8+ T cells from blood. As for subset: CD45RO-CCR7+CD27+CD95- naive CD8+ T cells lacking CXCR3 (TNR3-). All receptors derive from a human donor in good health. Some clones in this sample may be carry-over from other donors' samples.

J is TRBJ2-5 and V is TRBV11-2; TCRdb gives TRBD1 as the D gene, but with no DNA this cannot be confirmed. Germline V gene lookup returns CDR1 SGHAT and CDR2 FQNNGV. The CDR3 consists of 12 residues. The CDR3: CASRGAGETQYF.

The V call is TRBV30, the J call TRBJ1-1; TCRdb names TRBD1, which stays unverified in the absence of DNA. The CDR3 covers 16 residues. Germline-derived CDR1 and CDR2 are GTSNPN and SVGIG (reference sequence). CDR3 sequence reads: CAWEEGVLMKDTEAFF.

This chain uses TRBV15 with TRBJ2-5. Germline-derived CDR1 and CDR2 are LNHNV and YYDKDF (reference sequence). The CDR3 length is 17 residues. The CDR3 region is CATSTQRPAYTQETQYF. Complete variable domain (other parts from reference TRBV15 and TRBJ2-5): DAMVIQNPRYQVTQFGKPVTLSCSQTLNHNVMYWYQQKSSQAPKLLFHYYDKDFNNEADTPDNFQSRRPNTSFCFLDIRSPGLGDTAMYLCATSTQRPAYTQETQYFGPGTRLLVL.

The chain combines TRBV6-6 with TRBJ2-1; no DNA is available, so the TRBD2 call from TCRdb remains unchecked. There are 11 residues in the CDR3. Germline V lookup: CDR1 MNHNY, CDR2 SVGAGI (reference sequence). The CDR3 here is CASRFASGQFF.

The rearrangement joins TRBV12-3 or TRBV12-4 to TRBJ2-7; TCRdb's D call of TRBD1 is untestable without DNA. This CDR3 region has 14 residues. The CDR3 here is CASSGGTGTYEQYF.

The chain recombines TRBV10-3 with TRBJ2-7; the D gene TCRdb calls, TRBD1, cannot be checked with no DNA. From germline, CDR1 is ENHRY and CDR2 SYGVKD. The CDR3 totals 15 residues. This CDR3 reads CAISEQTGSGDEQYF.

The chain has TRBV30 and TRBJ2-1. Looked up from germline, CDR1 is GTSNPN and CDR2 is SVGIG (reference sequence). The CDR3 runs to 12 residues. CDR3 sequence: CAWSVTRNEQFF.

The V call is TRBV4-3, the J call TRBJ2-7; the TCRdb call, TRBD1, lacks DNA for checking. Germline V CDR1 and CDR2: LGHNA, YSLEER. The CDR3 sequence is 15 residues long. CDR3 amino acids: CASSQDLSRGDEQYF.

The V gene is TRBV10-3, the J gene TRBJ2-1; absent DNA, TCRdb's TRBD2 call cannot be checked. The CDR3 length is 16 residues. The germline CDR1 and CDR2 sequences are ENHRY and SYGVKD. CDR3 residues: CAISARTSSSYNEQFF.

The V call is TRBV29-1, the J call TRBJ1-2. The V gene's germline CDR1 is SQVTM and CDR2 ANQGSEA. The CDR3 contains 13 residues. The CDR3 loop is CSVRSSGPAGYTF.

The CDR3 region is CASSLVGQGNYEQYF. This chain links TRBV7-2 with TRBJ2-7; checking the TCRdb D call of TRBD1 is not possible without DNA. The CDR3 sequence is 15 residues long. Germline V gives CDR1 SGHTA, CDR2 FQGNSA. The full variable domain, rest sourced from reference TRBV7-2 and TRBJ2-7, is GAGVSQSPSNKVTEKGKDVELRCDPISGHTALYWYRQSLGQGLEFLIYFQGNSAPDKSGLPSDRFSAERTGGSVSTLTIQRTQQEDSAVYLCASSLVGQGNYEQYFGPGTRLTVT.

CDR3 amino acids: CATSIPRNEQFF. The V call is TRBV15, the J call TRBJ2-1. Germline loops: CDR1 LNHNV, CDR2 YYDKDF (reference sequence). The CDR3 runs to 12 residues.